Below, 3 T cell receptor beta chains from the same sample are listed, as sequenced in a study of cytomegalovirus exposure and HLA in healthy donors. Assay: immunoSEQ multiplex PCR; the TCRdb copy retains only in-frame clones and omits some. The sample comprises roughly 77,000 clones, 85% to 95% of which are singletons, and more than 0.65% rests with the top ten. The sample consisted of PBMCs. Receptors were obtained from a woman aged 18-30 years in good health and CMV-seronegative.

The chain employs TRBV7-9 and TRBJ2-3, with D perhaps matching TRBD2 (7 bases). Per germline, CDR1 SEHNR and CDR2 FQNEAQ (reference sequence). Trimming left V 1 base short and J 8 bases short, with 16 bases between. This CDR3 is 15 amino acids long. The DNA for the CDR3 is TGTGCCAGCAGCTTAGGCGGGGGCCCTCAGGTTACGCAGTATTTT. Translating gives CASSLGGGPQVTQYF.

The chain links TRBV7-2 to TRBJ2-3; the match to TRBD1 covers 9 bases. Germline CDR1 reads SGHTA; CDR2 reads FQGNSA. V lost 0 bases and J lost 10; bases outside the gene matches: 11. The CDR3 contains 16 residues. The CDR3 coding sequence is TGTGCCAGCAGCTTAGCGGTGACGGACAGGGGTCATCCGCAGTATTTT. This gives the protein CASSLAVTDRGHPQYF.

The chain recombines TRBV2 with TRBJ2-7, with D possibly TRBD2 on 6 matching bases. V lost 6 bases, J lost 0 bases, and 12 bases lay in between. The CDR3 runs 14 residues. Germline assignment: CDR1 SNHLY and CDR2 FYNNEI. The CDR3 nucleotides are TGTGCCAGCAGGGGGACTGTGAGCTCCTACGAGCAGTACTTC. Encoded protein: CASRGTVSSYEQYF.